This is a list of T cell receptor beta chains from one sample in a study of T-cell reconstitution after alpha-beta-depleted transplantation in children. From the PCR reads, TCRdb called clonotypes with MiXCR, one entry per CDR3 protein. The sample has around 250,000 distinct CDR3 sequences, roughly a quarter seen once. The sequenced sample was PBMCs, obtained before TCRalphabeta/CD19-depleted stem cell transplant. These receptor sequences come from a girl aged 2-10 years with Fanconi anemia, due to receive a stem cell transplant. Both conserved end residues are part of each CDR3. A D gene is named only where the DNA matches it firmly. Clone sizes are given selectively: once, few, many, or a class where the clone is expanded.

>15|TRBV20-1|TRBJ2-1|once|NA
CSATRGDKPYNEQFF
TGCAGTGCTACCCGGGGGGACAAGCCCTACAATGAGCAGTTCTTC
>22|TRBV21-1|TRBJ2-1|few|NA
CASTANEDRLAGWKVTYNEQFF
TGTGCCAGCACTGCAAATGAAGATAGACTAGCGGGATGGAAGGTAACCTACAATGAGCAGTTCTTC
>16|TRBV15|TRBJ2-3|many|NA
CATSRDTEPGTDTQYF
TGTGCCACCAGCAGAGATACGGAGCCGGGCACAGATACGCAGTATTTT
>13|TRBV30|TRBJ2-7|many|TRBD2
CAWRPGGEYEQYF
TGTGCCTGGAGACCGGGGGGGGAGTACGAGCAGTACTTC
>16|TRBV7-9|TRBJ2-5|many|NA
CASSLARLTPQETQYF
TGTGCCAGCAGCTTAGCCAGGCTGACTCCACAAGAGACCCAGTACTTC
>15|TRBV24-1|TRBJ2-5|NA|TRBD1
CATSDPDRAQETQYF
TGTGCCACCAGTGACCCCGACAGGGCCCAAGAGACCCAGTACTTC
>15|TRBV20-1|TRBJ2-3|NA|TRBD2
CSARLPGGGLDTQYF
TGCAGTGCTAGACTCCCGGGCGGGGGACTAGATACGCAGTATTTT
>13|TRBV20-1|TRBJ2-5|NA|NA
CSASNGGEETQYF
TGCAGTGCTAGTAACGGGGGAGAAGAGACCCAGTACTTC
>16|TRBV5-1|TRBJ2-5|NA|NA
CASSLGDSPGTETQYF
TGCGCCAGCAGCTTGGGGGATAGCCCGGGAACTGAGACCCAGTACTTC
>15|TRBV20-1|TRBJ1-5|few|NA
CSAQRRTVSNQPQHF
TGCAGTGCCCAGAGACGGACCGTTAGCAATCAGCCCCAGCATTTT
>16|TRBV24-1|TRBJ2-3|NA|TRBD1
CATSRDRGRGTDTQYF
TGTGCCACCAGCCGGGACAGGGGGCGCGGGACAGATACGCAGTATTTT
>13|TRBV4-2|TRBJ2-7|NA|NA
CASSPEYSYEQYF
TGTGCCAGCAGCCCTGAGTATTCCTACGAGCAGTACTTC
>13|TRBV20-1|TRBJ2-5|many|NA
CSASVGVGETQYF
TGCAGTGCTAGTGTGGGAGTGGGAGAGACCCAGTACTTC
>12|TRBV5-1|TRBJ2-5|NA|NA
CASKTAQETQYF
TGCGCCAGCAAAACAGCCCAAGAGACCCAGTACTTC
>14|TRBV12-3/TRBV12-4|TRBJ2-2|many|NA
CASSLQGGTGELFF
TGTGCCAGCAGTTTACAGGGTGGAACCGGGGAGCTGTTTTTT
>13|TRBV7-2|TRBJ2-7|NA|TRBD2
CASSLTPELAGNF
TGTGCCAGCAGCTTAACTCCCGAACTAGCGGGGAACTTC
>11|TRBV20-1|TRBJ2-5|few|NA
CSEERQETQYF
TGCAGTGAGGAGCGGCAAGAGACCCAGTACTTC
>15|TRBV7-3|TRBJ2-5|NA|TRBD2
CASSLNSGGAETQYF
TGTGCCAGCAGCTTAAATAGCGGGGGGGCCGAGACCCAGTACTTC
>15|TRBV28|TRBJ2-6|NA|NA
CASSLSDAGANVLTF
TGTGCCAGCAGTTTATCTGATGCTGGGGCCAACGTCCTGACTTTC
>13|TRBV5-1|TRBJ1-1|few|NA
CASSFVAGTEAFF
TGCGCCAGCAGCTTTGTGGCGGGAACTGAAGCTTTCTTT
>11|TRBV12-3/TRBV12-4|TRBJ2-7|once|NA
CASSHLGEQYF
TGTGCCAGCAGCCACCTCGGTGAGCAGTACTTC
>12|TRBV28|TRBJ2-3|many|TRBD2
CASSLAGGSQYF
TGTGCCAGCTCTCTGGCGGGGGGATCGCAGTATTTT
>14|TRBV29-1|TRBJ2-1|NA|TRBD1
CSTASTGARNEQFF
TGCAGCACCGCCTCAACAGGGGCAAGGAATGAGCAGTTCTTC
>12|TRBV4-1|TRBJ2-2|NA|NA
CASSQEFGELFF
TGCGCCAGCAGCCAAGAGTTCGGGGAGCTGTTTTTT
>15|TRBV20-1|TRBJ1-5|many|NA
CSASLGGRSNQPQHF
TGCAGTGCTAGTCTCGGGGGAAGGAGCAATCAGCCCCAGCATTTT
>14|TRBV20-1|TRBJ2-7|NA|NA
CSAREGAGPYEQYF
TGCAGTGCTAGAGAAGGGGCAGGGCCCTACGAGCAGTACTTC
>13|TRBV20-1|TRBJ2-3|NA|NA
CSARHGGIDTQYF
TGCAGTGCTAGACACGGGGGCATCGATACGCAGTATTTT
>16|TRBV29-1|TRBJ2-6|many|NA
CSVEAGHPGGANVLTF
TGCAGCGTTGAAGCGGGACACCCCGGGGGGGCCAACGTCCTGACTTTC
>14|TRBV3-1|TRBJ2-1|many|NA
CASRAASFNNEQFF
TGTGCCAGCAGAGCTGCGTCATTTAACAATGAGCAGTTCTTC
>13|TRBV29-1|TRBJ2-1|many|NA
CSVEDGRVHEQFF
TGCAGCGTTGAAGATGGAAGGGTCCATGAGCAGTTCTTC
>15|TRBV7-6|TRBJ2-3|few|NA
CASSLAGGASDTQYF
TGTGCCAGCAGCTTAGCAGGGGGTGCCTCAGATACGCAGTATTTT
>15|TRBV7-9|TRBJ1-1|few|TRBD1
CASSYQDRGNTEAFF
TGTGCCAGCAGCTATCAGGACAGGGGGAACACTGAAGCTTTCTTT
>15|TRBV4-2|TRBJ1-6|many|NA
CASSQVPFANSPLHF
TGTGCCAGCAGCCAAGTTCCATTCGCTAATTCACCCCTCCACTTT
>14|TRBV20-1|TRBJ2-3|many|NA
CSAIPGVDPDTQYF
TGCAGTGCTATCCCGGGGGTTGATCCAGATACGCAGTATTTT
>16|TRBV24-1|TRBJ2-1|many|TRBD2
CATSDPGTKGYNEQFF
TGTGCCACCAGTGACCCCGGGACTAAGGGCTACAATGAGCAGTTCTTC
>15|TRBV18|TRBJ2-5|NA|NA
CASSPRYKDQETQYF
TGTGCCAGCTCACCAAGGTATAAGGACCAAGAGACCCAGTACTTC
>11|TRBV29-1|TRBJ1-1|few|TRBD1
CSVSGTGADFF
TGCAGCGTGTCCGGGACAGGGGCTGATTTCTTT
>13|TRBV29-1|TRBJ1-5|NA|TRBD1
CSVGDRGNQPQHF
TGCAGCGTTGGGGACAGGGGTAATCAGCCCCAGCATTTT
>14|TRBV7-2|TRBJ2-3|NA|TRBD2
CASSLSAGVDTQYF
TGTGCCAGCAGCTTATCGGCGGGGGTAGATACGCAGTATTTT
>14|TRBV12-3/TRBV12-4|TRBJ2-1|many|NA
CASRSPFSSNEQFF
TGTGCCAGCAGGAGCCCTTTTTCGTCCAATGAGCAGTTCTTC
>15|TRBV7-2|TRBJ1-2|many|NA
CASSLGVSGLRGYTF
TGTGCCAGCAGCTTAGGGGTTTCTGGACTGCGAGGCTACACCTTC
>11|TRBV20-1|TRBJ2-7|many|NA
CSAIQLGEQYF
TGCAGTGCCATCCAACTAGGCGAGCAGTACTTC
>17|TRBV29-1|TRBJ2-3|many|TRBD2
CSVESRLLAGNTDTQYF
TGCAGCGTTGAATCCCGCCTCCTAGCGGGTAACACAGATACGCAGTATTTT
>14|TRBV6-5|TRBJ2-3|NA|NA
CASSYSRFSDTQYF
TGTGCCAGCAGTTACTCTCGATTTTCAGATACGCAGTATTTT
>14|TRBV7-3|TRBJ2-2|many|NA
CASSLYQGGGELFF
TGTGCCAGCAGCTTATATCAGGGCGGCGGGGAGCTGTTTTTT
>13|TRBV5-1|TRBJ2-5|few|NA
CASSLVPEETQYF
TGCGCCAGCAGCTTGGTACCAGAAGAGACCCAGTACTTC
>13|TRBV20-1|TRBJ2-5|NA|NA
CSARQRPQETQYF
TGCAGTGCTAGACAGAGACCCCAAGAGACCCAGTACTTC
>14|TRBV12-3/TRBV12-4|TRBJ1-2|many|NA
CASSRGRANYGYTF
TGTGCCAGCAGTAGGGGCAGGGCTAACTATGGCTACACCTTC
>15|TRBV20-1|TRBJ1-6|NA|TRBD1
CSARDRGRGNSPLHF
TGCAGTGCTAGAGATCGGGGCAGGGGGAATTCACCCCTCCACTTT
>13|TRBV29-1|TRBJ2-7|few|TRBD1
CSVRGTGAYEQYF
TGCAGCGTGAGGGGGACAGGGGCCTACGAGCAGTACTTC
>19|TRBV28|TRBJ2-7|NA|TRBD1
CASSPERASGQGSAGEQYF
TGTGCCAGCAGTCCCGAACGGGCCTCGGGACAGGGGAGTGCCGGCGAGCAGTACTTC